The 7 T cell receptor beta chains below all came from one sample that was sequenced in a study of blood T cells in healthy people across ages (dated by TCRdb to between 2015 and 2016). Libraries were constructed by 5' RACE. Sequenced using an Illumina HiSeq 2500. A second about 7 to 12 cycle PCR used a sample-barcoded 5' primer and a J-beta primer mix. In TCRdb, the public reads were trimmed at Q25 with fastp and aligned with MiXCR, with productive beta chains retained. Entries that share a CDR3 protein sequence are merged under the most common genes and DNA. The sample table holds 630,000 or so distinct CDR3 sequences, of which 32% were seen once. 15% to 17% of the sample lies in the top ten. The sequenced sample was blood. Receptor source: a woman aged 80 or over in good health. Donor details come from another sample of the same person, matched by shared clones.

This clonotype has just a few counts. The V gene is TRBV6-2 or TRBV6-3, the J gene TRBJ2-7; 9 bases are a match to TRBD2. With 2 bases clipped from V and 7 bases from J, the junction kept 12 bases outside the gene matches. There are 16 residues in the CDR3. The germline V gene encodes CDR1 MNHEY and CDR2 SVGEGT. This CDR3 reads CASSYDSGGAYNEQYF. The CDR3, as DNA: TGTGCCAGCAGTTACGATAGCGGGGGAGCCTACAATGAGCAGTACTTC.

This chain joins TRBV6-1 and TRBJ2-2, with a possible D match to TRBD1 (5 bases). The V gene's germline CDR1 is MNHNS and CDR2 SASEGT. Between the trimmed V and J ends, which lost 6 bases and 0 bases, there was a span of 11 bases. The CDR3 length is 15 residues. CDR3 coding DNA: TGTGCCAGCAGCCCCGCCAGGGCGAACACCGGGGAGCTGTTTTTT. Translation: CASSPARANTGELFF.

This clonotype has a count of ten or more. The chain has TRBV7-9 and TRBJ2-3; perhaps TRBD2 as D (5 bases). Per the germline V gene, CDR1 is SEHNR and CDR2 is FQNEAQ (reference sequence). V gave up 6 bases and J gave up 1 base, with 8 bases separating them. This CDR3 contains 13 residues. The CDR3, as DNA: TGTGCCAGCAGTCAAGCGGGCACAGATACGCAGTATTTT. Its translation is CASSQAGTDTQYF.

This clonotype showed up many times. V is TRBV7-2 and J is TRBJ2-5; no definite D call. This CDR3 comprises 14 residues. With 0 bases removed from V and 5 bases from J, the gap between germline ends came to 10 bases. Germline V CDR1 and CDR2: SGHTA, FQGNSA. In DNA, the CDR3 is TGTGCCAGCAGCTTAGCGGTAACAGACGAGACCCAGTACTTC. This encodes CASSLAVTDETQYF.

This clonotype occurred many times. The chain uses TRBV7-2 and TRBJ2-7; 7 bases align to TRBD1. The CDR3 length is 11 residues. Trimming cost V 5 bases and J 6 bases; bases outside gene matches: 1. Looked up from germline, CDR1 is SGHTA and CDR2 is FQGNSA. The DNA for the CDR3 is TGTGCCAGCAGCACAGGGGCCGAGCAGTACTTC. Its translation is CASSTGAEQYF.

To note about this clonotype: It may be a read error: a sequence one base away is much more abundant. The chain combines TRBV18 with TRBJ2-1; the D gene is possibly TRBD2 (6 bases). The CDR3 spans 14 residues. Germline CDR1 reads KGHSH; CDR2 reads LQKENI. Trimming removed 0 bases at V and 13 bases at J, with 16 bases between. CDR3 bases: TGTGCCAGCTCACCACCGGATAGGGAGGCGACCCAGTTCTTC. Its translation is CASSPPDREATQFF.

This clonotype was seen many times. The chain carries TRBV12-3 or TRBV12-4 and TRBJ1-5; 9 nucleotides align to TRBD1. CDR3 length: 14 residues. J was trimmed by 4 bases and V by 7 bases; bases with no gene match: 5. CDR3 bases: TGTGCCAGCACCCCGGGACAGGGAAATCAGCCCCAGCATTTT. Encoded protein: CASTPGQGNQPQHF.